The 24 T cell receptor beta chains in this list originate from one sample, sequenced in a study of regulatory T cells in long-lasting Graves disease. Building the TCR beta libraries relied on iRepertoire HTBI primers, and CDR3 regions underwent Arm-PCR. A single record per CDR3 protein comes from TCRdb applying MiXCR to the multiplex PCR reads. The repertoire holds approximately 440,000 distinct CDR3 sequences, about a quarter seen once, with around 26% in the top ten. The time point: persistent/refractory GD, antithyroid drugs over 5 years with positive TRAb. Isolated PBMC RNA provided the starting material for the TCR library. The source material was peripheral blood mononuclear cells (PBMCs), sampled when the disease was refractory, from a patient treated with antithyroid drugs. These receptors were taken from a female donor with Graves disease.

This clonotype was counted at least ten times. The chain has TRBV15 and TRBJ1-3; 7 bases map to TRBD1. This CDR3 comprises 19 residues. Trimming took 2 bases from V and 0 from J; bases not matched to a gene: 13. CDR1 LNHNV and CDR2 YYDKDF come from the germline V gene (reference sequence). In DNA, the CDR3 is TGTGCCACCAGCAGAAAAGGACAGGCCTTTACGGCCTCTGGAAACACCATATATTTT. Its translation: CATSRKGQAFTASGNTIYF.

Comment on this clonotype: A read error may explain this, as a much larger clone is one base away. J is TRBJ1-5 and V is TRBV2, with D perhaps TRBD1 (5 bases). The CDR3 extends over 14 amino acids. V lost 3 bases and J 5 bases, leaving 11 bases between the germline ends. From germline, CDR1 is SNHLY and CDR2 FYNNEI. DNA for the CDR3: TGTGCCAGCAGTGATGACGGGGCCCATCAGCCCCAGCATTTT. This codes for CASSDDGAHQPQHF.

This clonotype was seen a few times. CDR3 sequence reads: CASSHSDREGIGNYEQYF. The CDR3 DNA sequence: TGTGCCAGCAGCCATTCGGACAGGGAGGGCATCGGCAACTACGAGCAGTACTTC. V and J are TRBV14 and TRBJ2-7, with D maybe TRBD1 (8 bases). Between the trimmed V and J ends, which lost 3 bases and 3 bases, there was a span of 24 bases. Per the germline V gene, CDR1 is SGHDN and CDR2 is FVKESK. The CDR3 has 18 residues.

J is TRBJ2-7 and V is TRBV20-1; D remains ambiguous. The J call may be faulty, since TRBJ2-1 better matches the DNA end. The CDR3 loop spans 14 amino acids. The V gene's germline CDR1 is DFQATT and CDR2 SNEGSKA (reference sequence). CDR3: CSGTSPNSYNEQFF. CDR3 nucleotides: TGCAGTGGCACGAGCCCAAACTCCTACAATGAGCAGTTCTTC.

As concerns this clonotype: A read error is possible here, since a much larger clone lies one base away. The chain carries TRBV20-1 and TRBJ2-7, with 8 bases that match TRBD1. Germline loops: CDR1 DFQATT, CDR2 SNEGSKA (reference sequence). CDR3 length: 13 amino acids. The CDR3 region has the DNA TGCAGTGCATGGACAGGGTTAGGCTACGGGCAGTACTTC. Protein: CSAWTGLGYGQYF.

This clonotype was seen more than once but under ten times. The chain couples TRBV28 to TRBJ2-7; D remains unclear. The CDR3 contains 14 residues. Trimming stripped 3 bases from V and 5 bases from J, with 14 bases between. Germline assignment: CDR1 MDHEN and CDR2 SYDVKM. The CDR3 reads CASSLDVGSDEQYF. In DNA form, the CDR3 reads TGTGCCAGCAGTTTGGATGTAGGGTCGGACGAGCAGTACTTC. Together with reference TRBV28 and TRBJ2-7, the CDR3 gives the full variable domain: DVKVTQSSRYLVKRTGEKVFLECVQDMDHENMFWYRQDPGLGLRLIYFSYDVKMKEKGDIPEGYSVSREKKERFSLILESASTNQTSMYLCASSLDVGSDEQYFGPGTRLTVT.

The chain joins TRBV27 to TRBJ2-7; D could derive from TRBD1 or TRBD2 (5 bases each). Trimming removed 6 bases from V and 5 bases from J, with 17 bases in between. CDR1 and CDR2 from the germline V gene are MNHEY and SMNVEV (reference sequence). CDR3 length: 14 amino acids. The CDR3 nucleotides read TGTGCCAGCAGACCCGGGGTAAGGGGCAACGAGCAGTACTTC. It codes for CASRPGVRGNEQYF.

This clonotype came up many times. The chain is built from TRBV15 and TRBJ2-7, with 7 bases matching TRBD1. This CDR3 contains 14 residues. V lost 5 bases to trimming and J lost 2 bases; unmatched junction nucleotides: 6. Germline CDR1 reads LNHNV; CDR2 reads YYDKDF (reference sequence). CDR3 region: CATSPRQGPYEQYF. Written as DNA, the CDR3 is TGTGCCACCAGCCCCCGACAGGGCCCCTACGAGCAGTACTTC. Using reference TRBV15 and TRBJ2-7 for the parts outside the CDR3, the full variable domain is DAMVIQNPRYQVTQFGKPVTLSCSQTLNHNVMYWYQQKSSQAPKLLFHYYDKDFNNEADTPDNFQSRRPNTSFCFLDIRSPGLGDTAMYLCATSPRQGPYEQYFGPGTRLTVT.

The sample holds many counts of this clonotype. The genes are TRBV11-1 and TRBJ2-1, with D hard to call. From germline, CDR1 is SGHAT and CDR2 FQDESV (reference sequence). The V and J ends lost 7 bases and 1 base respectively, with 17 bases between them. The CDR3 length is 16 residues. CDR3: CASIGTGHGSYNEQFF. CDR3 sequence (DNA): TGTGCCAGCATAGGTACGGGTCACGGATCCTACAATGAGCAGTTCTTC.

This clonotype was seen many times. The CDR3 DNA reads as TGTGCCAGCAGCTTAGTTTTGGGGTTCGAGCAGTACTTC. Its translation: CASSLVLGFEQYF. This chain links TRBV7-2 with TRBJ2-7; D ambiguous. The germline V and J ends were trimmed by 1 base and 6 bases, with 10 bases remaining between them. The CDR3 is 13 residues long. The germline V gene encodes CDR1 SGHTA and CDR2 FQGNSA.

The chain couples TRBV6-1 to TRBJ1-2; the match to TRBD1 covers 7 bases. V was pared by 1 base and J by 8 bases, with 13 bases of the junction left unmatched. The CDR3 runs 16 residues. The germline gives CDR1 MNHNS, CDR2 SASEGT. CDR3 sequence: CASSEGSTGTVGGYTF. The CDR3 nucleotides read TGTGCCAGCAGTGAAGGGTCGACAGGGACGGTAGGGGGCTACACCTTC.

This clonotype was observed a handful of times. At one boundary the junction diverges from the germline segment, which might be a read error. The chain couples TRBV7-7 to TRBJ2-7; 7 nucleotides line up with TRBD2. The CDR3 runs to 13 residues. Germline CDR1 SSHAT, CDR2 FNYEAQ (reference sequence). CDR3 residues: CASSLERDYEQYF. CDR3 bases: TGTGCTAGCAGCTTAGAGCGGGACTACGAGCAGTACTTC.

This clonotype was counted at least ten times. The rearrangement joins TRBV10-3 to TRBJ2-5, with a tentative D call TRBD2 (6 bases). V lost 3 bases, J lost 1 base, and 21 bases lay in between. Germline CDR1 ENHRY, CDR2 SYGVKD. This CDR3 is built from 18 residues. CDR3 in amino acids: CAISDLPPSASVQETQYF. CDR3 coding DNA: TGTGCCATCAGTGATCTCCCCCCTAGCGCCTCGGTCCAAGAGACCCAGTACTTC.

About this clonotype itself: A single base separates this from a much larger clone, so it may be a read error. J is TRBJ2-7 and V is TRBV12-3 or TRBV12-4; 10 bases fit TRBD2. J was trimmed by 8 bases and V by 7 bases; bases with no gene match: 17. The CDR3 has 16 residues. The CDR3 spells CASNGGGLALVNKQYF. DNA for the CDR3: TGTGCCAGCAACGGGGGGGGACTAGCGTTGGTGAACAAGCAGTACTTC.

The CDR3 DNA is TGTGCCAGCAGCGGGACAGCCTCCTACGAGCAGTACTTC. This codes for CASSGTASYEQYF. The gene calls are TRBV6-1 and TRBJ2-7; 7 bases line up with TRBD1. Germline V gene sequence: CDR1 MNHNS, CDR2 SASEGT. This CDR3 contains 13 residues. Germline trimming cut 6 bases from V and 0 bases from J; bases unmatched to any gene: 2.

This rearrangement joins TRBV4-2 to TRBJ2-7; 10 bases align to TRBD1. Losses at the gene ends were 1 base for V and 2 bases for J; bases not matched to a gene: 8. The CDR3 covers 17 residues. Germline CDR1 and CDR2: LGHNA and YNFKEQ. CDR3 bases: TGTGCCAGCAGCCAAGGACCACCGGGACAGGGGACCTACGAGCAGTACTTC. It is translated as CASSQGPPGQGTYEQYF.

V is TRBV3-1 and J is TRBJ1-1; D is uncertain. The length of the CDR3 is 16 residues. V lost 5 bases to trimming and J lost 0 bases, with 16 bases between them. Germline CDR1 and CDR2: LGHDT and YNNKEL (reference sequence). The DNA of the CDR3 is TGTGCCAGCAGCTCGCACCCGGAGACCTTGAACACTGAAGCTTTCTTT. Its protein is CASSSHPETLNTEAFF.

J is TRBJ2-5 and V is TRBV28; tentatively, D is TRBD1 (6 bases). With 9 bases removed from V and 4 bases from J, the gap between germline ends came to 15 bases. This CDR3 region has 13 residues. Germline CDR1 and CDR2: MDHEN and SYDVKM. The CDR3 DNA follows: TGTGCCAGTGGGGGCCGGCTTGGAGAGACCCAGTACTTC. Residues: CASGGRLGETQYF.

This clonotype was counted a few times. V usage is TRBV11-2 and J usage is TRBJ2-1; 11 nucleotides line up with TRBD2. From germline, CDR1 is SGHAT and CDR2 FQNNGV. The J segment lost 8 bases and the V segment lost 6 bases, leaving 9 bases of the junction unmatched. This CDR3 spans 15 amino acids. This chain's CDR3 is CASSLSGRGWDEQFF. The CDR3 coding sequence is TGTGCCAGCAGTCTTAGCGGGAGGGGTTGGGATGAGCAGTTCTTC.

This CDR3 reads CASSRSFSPEAFF. In DNA form, the CDR3 reads TGTGCCAGCAGCCGGAGTTTCTCCCCTGAAGCTTTCTTT. V usage is TRBV27 and J usage is TRBJ1-1, with unresolved D. CDR1 and CDR2 from the germline V gene are MNHEY and SMNVEV (reference sequence). CDR3 length: 13 residues. Trimming stripped 6 bases from V and 6 bases from J, with 14 bases between.

This clonotype was detected only a few times. The chain links TRBV15 to TRBJ1-2, with TRBD1 as a possible D gene (5 bases). The CDR3 length is 15 residues. The germline gives CDR1 LNHNV, CDR2 YYDKDF (reference sequence). The ends were cut back, 0 bases at V and 8 bases at J, with 16 bases in the middle. DNA of the CDR3: TGTGCCACCAGCAGAGACGGGGACCCCCTTTTGGGCTACACCTTC. It translates to CATSRDGDPLLGYTF.

This clonotype was observed at least ten times. The rearrangement joins TRBV3-1 to TRBJ2-5; D unclear. Germline V CDR1 and CDR2: LGHDT, YNNKEL (reference sequence). The length of the CDR3 is 15 residues. Trimming stripped 1 base from V and 3 bases from J, with 12 bases between. As DNA, the CDR3 is TGTGCCAGCAGCCAAGTTCTTGCCTCCAAAGAGACCCAGTACTTC. Amino acid sequence: CASSQVLASKETQYF.

This sequence joins TRBV29-1 and TRBJ2-7; 7 positions match TRBD2. Germline CDR1 SQVTM, CDR2 ANQGSEA. With V trimmed by 1 base and J by 3 bases, 6 bases remained unmatched. The CDR3 covers 14 residues. CDR3 region: CSVEGGGVGYEQYF. The CDR3 DNA sequence: TGCAGCGTTGAAGGGGGGGGAGTGGGCTACGAGCAGTACTTC.

This clonotype was picked up one time. The chain employs TRBV29-1 and TRBJ2-2; TRBD2 might be the D (5 bases). Deletions cut 3 bases from V and 1 base from J, with 9 bases between. CDR3 length equals 14 residues. CDR1 and CDR2 from the germline V gene are SQVTM and ANQGSEA. The DNA of the CDR3 is TGCAGCGTTGACCTAGCTATGAACACCGGGGAGCTGTTTTTT. Translation gives CSVDLAMNTGELFF.